This TCR beta chain was identified during a study of T cell responses to AZD1222 COVID-19 vaccine. Overall study: It was second doses at about 4 or about 12 weeks that were pooled.

Study conclusions and caveats: Recipients of AZD1222 seropositive at baseline numbered only 5 or 6. Variant regions that are unmutated are reportedly the target of nearly half of spike-specific TCRs.

This clone was seen only once. Its antigen is unknown. V lost 4 bases and J 3 bases, leaving 10 bases between the germline ends. Germline CDR1 reads SGHRS; CDR2 reads YFSETQ. This CDR3 has 13 amino acids. The method was immunoSEQ multiplex PCR; TCRdb's version includes in-frame clones alone and lacks a portion of them. This table holds roughly 150,000 clones, 85% to 90% found once. This TCR derives from an adult in good health. The V call is TRBV5-1, the J call TRBJ1-2; perhaps TRBD1 as D (5 bases). The material was peripheral blood, obtained on day 0 of AZD1222 vaccination. The CDR3 protein is CASSLDSDYGYTF. The CDR3, as DNA: TGCGCCAGCAGCCTCGACAGCGACTATGGCTACACCTTC.